Listed here are 20 T cell receptor beta chains from one sample, sequenced in a study of cytomegalovirus exposure and HLA in healthy donors. Primers included in the PCR were 60 Vbeta and 13 Jbeta primers. Sequenced by immunoSEQ multiplex PCR; TCRdb stores in-frame clones only, minus some. The table shows tens of thousands of clones, with 76% occurring only once. The specimen was PBMCs. Source of these receptors: a woman aged 30 to 39 in good health and CMV-seropositive.

This clone was seen more than once but under ten times. The CDR3 bases are TGTGCCAGCAGCTCCACTAGCGGGGTCACAGATACGCAGTATTTT. Protein sequence: CASSSTSGVTDTQYF. The chain employs TRBV6-6 and TRBJ2-3, with 10 bases that match TRBD2. CDR3 length equals 15 residues. V shed 6 bases and J 2 bases; nucleotides not matched to a gene: 5. CDR1 MNHNY and CDR2 SVGAGI come from the germline V gene (reference sequence).

Regarding this clone: The identical CDR3 is also encoded by other nucleotide sequences in the sample. CDR3 sequence (DNA): TGTGCCAGCAGCCAAGGGGGCCGGGCTTCCACAGATACGCAGTATTTT. Protein: CASSQGGRASTDTQYF. The V and J genes are TRBV14 and TRBJ2-3; perhaps TRBD1 as D (5 bases). The CDR3 sequence is 16 residues long. V lost 1 base and J 2 bases, leaving 13 bases between the germline ends. Germline CDR1 SGHDN, CDR2 FVKESK.

J is TRBJ2-3 and V is TRBV19, with TRBD2 identical over 8 bases. Germline trimming cut 11 bases from V and 0 bases from J; bases unmatched to any gene: 7. Germline CDR1 and CDR2: LNHDA and SQIVND (reference sequence). CDR3 length: 14 amino acids. CDR3 in DNA: TGTGCCTCCCGGGGGGGCATTAGCACAGATACGCAGTATTTT. It yields the protein CASRGGISTDTQYF.

The genes are TRBV28 and TRBJ2-3; D is unresolved. The V end lost 4 bases, the J end lost 2 bases, and 4 bases lay between the germline ends. Germline assignment: CDR1 MDHEN and CDR2 SYDVKM. This CDR3 has 12 amino acids. The CDR3 nucleotides are TGTGCCAGCAGTTCTCCCACAGATACGCAGTATTTT. This encodes CASSSPTDTQYF.

V and J are TRBV18 and TRBJ1-2, with a tentative D call TRBD1 (6 bases). This CDR3 is built from 13 residues. The V and J ends lost 3 bases and 4 bases respectively, with 9 bases between them. Germline loops: CDR1 KGHSH, CDR2 LQKENI. The CDR3 here is CASSPGTSYGYTF. In DNA form, the CDR3 reads TGTGCCAGCTCACCGGGGACAAGCTATGGCTACACCTTC.

This clone was found a few times. The chain recombines TRBV28 with TRBJ1-2; 9 bases fit TRBD1. The junction had 7 bases not matched to a gene; V was cut back by 5 bases and J by 6 bases. The CDR3 loop spans 14 amino acids. Germline V gene data show CDR1 as MDHEN and CDR2 as SYDVKM. The CDR3 region has the DNA TGTGCCAGCAGTCCTGGACAGGGGAGAGATGGCTACACCTTC. Amino acids: CASSPGQGRDGYTF.

The chain combines TRBV6-5 with TRBJ1-1; D gene ambiguous. This CDR3 spans 13 amino acids. In germline, CDR1 is MNHEY, CDR2 SVGAGI. The V gene lost 2 bases and the J gene lost 3 bases, with 7 bases spanning the gap. This chain's CDR3 is CASSYLVDTEAFF. The CDR3, as DNA: TGTGCCAGCAGTTACCTGGTAGACACTGAAGCTTTCTTT.

This rearrangement joins TRBV28 to TRBJ2-7, with 11 bases matching TRBD2. Germline CDR1 is MDHEN and CDR2 is SYDVKM. J lost 1 base, V lost 5 bases, and 1 base had no gene match. This CDR3 is built from 14 residues. DNA of the CDR3: TGTGCCAGCAGTCGACTAGCGGGATCCTACGAGCAGTACTTC. Translation: CASSRLAGSYEQYF.

The V call is TRBV4-1, the J call TRBJ1-4; D might be TRBD1 (5 bases). V was pared by 1 base and J by 7 bases, with 10 bases between. Germline loops: CDR1 MGHRA, CDR2 YSYEKL. This CDR3 is built from 14 residues. CDR3 protein: CASSQGGDFEKLFF. The CDR3 DNA sequence: TGCGCCAGCAGCCAAGGGGGGGATTTTGAAAAACTGTTTTTT.

The CDR3 sequence: CASSLDEEAGEAFF. CDR3 bases: TGTGCCAGCAGCTTGGATGAGGAGGCGGGAGAAGCTTTCTTT. This sequence joins TRBV5-6 and TRBJ1-1; D is uncertain. The CDR3 contains 14 residues. Germline CDR1 SGHDT, CDR2 YYEEEE. V was shortened by 0 bases and J by 8 bases, with 14 bases between the two germline ends.

CDR3 loop: CASSFIAGAETQYF. The CDR3 region has the DNA TGTGCCAGCAGCTTTATCGCAGGGGCAGAGACCCAGTACTTC. The chain joins TRBV7-2 to TRBJ2-5, with D possibly matching TRBD1 (6 bases). The CDR3 sequence is 14 residues long. Germline CDR1 SGHTA, CDR2 FQGNSA. V was trimmed by 3 bases and J by 4 bases, leaving 12 bases between them.

The V call is TRBV15, the J call TRBJ1-5; TRBD1 aligns across 7 bases. The J segment lost 5 bases and the V segment lost 1 base, leaving 11 bases of the junction unmatched. Germline values: CDR1 LNHNV, CDR2 YYDKDF (reference sequence). The CDR3 has 17 residues. CDR3 protein: CATSRVITGVRYQPQHF. CDR3 in DNA: TGTGCCACCAGCAGAGTCATAACAGGGGTTCGGTATCAGCCCCAGCATTTT.

The gene calls are TRBV10-3 and TRBJ1-2; no firm D call. V lost 0 bases and J lost 8, with 13 bases in between. There are 14 residues in the CDR3. Per germline, CDR1 ENHRY and CDR2 SYGVKD. The CDR3 DNA sequence: TGTGCCATCAGTGAGTCGGGTCAGGTCGGCGGCTACACCTTC. The encoded protein is CAISESGQVGGYTF.

The count of this clone is one. This chain connects TRBV29-1 to TRBJ1-1; D remains ambiguous. Trimming left V 5 bases short and J 11 bases short, with 12 bases between. CDR1 and CDR2 (germline): SQVTM, ANQGSEA. This CDR3 has 10 residues. DNA for the CDR3: TGCAGCGTTCGTACCTTCAGGGCTTTCTTT. This gives the protein CSVRTFRAFF.

The chain uses TRBV9 and TRBJ1-6, with 7 bases fitting TRBD1. The germline V gene encodes CDR1 SGDLS and CDR2 YYNGEE. This CDR3 has 15 amino acids. The ends lost 5 bases at V and 5 bases at J; junction bases unmatched: 7. The CDR3 reads CASSDRGLHNSPLHF. The CDR3 nucleotides are TGTGCCAGCAGTGATAGGGGGCTTCATAATTCACCCCTCCACTTT.

The chain is built from TRBV5-1 and TRBJ2-4, with a weak D call TRBD2 (5 bases). The CDR3 consists of 13 residues. With 4 bases removed from V and 3 bases from J, the gap between germline ends came to 8 bases. CDR1 is SGHRS and CDR2 is YFSETQ in the germline V gene. CDR3 in DNA: TGCGCCAGCAGCAGGGAGCGCAAAAACATTCAGTACTTC. Translating gives CASSRERKNIQYF. Complete variable domain (other parts from reference TRBV5-1 and TRBJ2-4): KAGVTQTPRYLIKTRGQQVTLSCSPISGHRSVSWYQQTPGQGLQFLFEYFSETQRNKGNFPGRFSGRQFSNSRSEMNVSTLELGDSALYLCASSRERKNIQYFGAGTRLSVL.

This chain connects TRBV7-9 to TRBJ1-4, with 9 bases that match TRBD1. After removal of 4 bases from V and 8 bases from J, the junction contained 5 bases not matched to a gene. This CDR3 is built from 14 residues. Germline V gene lookup returns CDR1 SEHNR and CDR2 FQNEAQ (reference sequence). The CDR3 region is CASSSTGTGEKLFF. Written as DNA, the CDR3 is TGTGCCAGCAGCTCGACTGGGACAGGGGAAAAACTGTTTTTT.

The V gene is TRBV15, the J gene TRBJ1-1; D call uncertain. The V end lost 4 bases, the J end lost 1 base, and 10 bases lay between the germline ends. The CDR3 length is 14 residues. Germline CDR1 LNHNV, CDR2 YYDKDF (reference sequence). The CDR3 DNA is TGTGCCACCAGCACTAACGTTGGGAACACTGAAGCTTTCTTT. This translates into CATSTNVGNTEAFF.

This clone appeared a few times. The V gene is TRBV15, the J gene TRBJ2-1, with 10 bases lining up with TRBD2. J gave up 16 bases and V 1 base, and 7 bases lay outside the gene matches. This CDR3 region has 13 residues. The germline CDR1 and CDR2 sequences are LNHNV and YYDKDF (reference sequence). The CDR3 sequence is CATSRVPSGSQFF. CDR3 DNA sequence: TGTGCCACCAGCAGAGTACCTAGCGGGAGCCAATTCTTC.

The rearrangement joins TRBV2 to TRBJ1-5; D possibly corresponds to TRBD1 (6 bases). The CDR3 contains 15 residues. Trimming shortened V by 1 base and J by 6 bases, and 13 bases separated the two germline ends. Germline V gene sequence: CDR1 SNHLY, CDR2 FYNNEI. This CDR3 is CASSEDGGGGQPQHF. The CDR3 nucleotides are TGTGCCAGCAGTGAAGATGGGGGGGGCGGTCAGCCCCAGCATTTT.